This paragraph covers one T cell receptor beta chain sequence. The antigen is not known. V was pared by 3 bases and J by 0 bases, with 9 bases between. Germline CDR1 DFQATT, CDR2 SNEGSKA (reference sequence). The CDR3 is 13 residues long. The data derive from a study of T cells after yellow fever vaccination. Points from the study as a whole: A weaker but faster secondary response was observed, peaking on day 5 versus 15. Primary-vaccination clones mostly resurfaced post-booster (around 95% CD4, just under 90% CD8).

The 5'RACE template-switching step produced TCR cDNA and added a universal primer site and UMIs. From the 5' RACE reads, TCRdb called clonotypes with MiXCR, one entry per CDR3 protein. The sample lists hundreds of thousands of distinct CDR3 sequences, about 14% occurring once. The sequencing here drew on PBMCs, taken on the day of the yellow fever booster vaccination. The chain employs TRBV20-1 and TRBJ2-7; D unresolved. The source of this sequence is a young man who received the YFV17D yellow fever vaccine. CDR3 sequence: CSASVGTSYEQYF. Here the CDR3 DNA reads TGCAGTGCTAGTGTCGGCACCTCCTACGAGCAGTACTTC.